The TCR beta chain described here comes from a study of blood T cell repertoires in COVID-19. Methods used by the authors: Amplified reference gene primers provided the basis for estimating nucleated cell counts. Profiling relied on immunoSEQ multiplex PCR, and the TCRdb table lists in-frame clones only, not all of them. Clone size and the V and J calls come from that table; the DNA yielded D and trimming. The table includes a few hundred thousand clones, about 87% detected once. In Seattle, patients joined the study during active infection and were tracked longitudinally. Germline values: CDR1 SNHLY, CDR2 FYNNEI. The V and J ends lost 6 bases and 3 bases, in that order; junction bases with no gene match: 2. The CDR3 runs to 13 residues. On this clone: This specimen includes other DNA sequences encoding the same CDR3.

This chain links TRBV2 with TRBJ1-2; 9 positions match TRBD1. This receptor was taken from a woman between 65 and 79 years old with COVID-19, enrolled during active disease. Sequencing was performed on peripheral blood. DNA of the CDR3: TGTGCCAGCAGGGGACAGGGAGACTATGGCTACACCTTC. Translation gives CASRGQGDYGYTF.